This paragraph reports one T cell receptor (beta chain). The data were taken from a study of cytomegalovirus exposure and HLA in healthy donors. Germline values: CDR1 SGHDT, CDR2 YYEEEE. The CDR3 has 15 amino acids. With 2 bases removed from V and 4 bases from J, the gap between germline ends came to 14 bases. The PCR made use of 60 Vbeta and 13 Jbeta primers. Libraries were prepared by immunoSEQ multiplex PCR; TCRdb keeps only in-frame clonotypes and omits some of them. The table includes about 140,000 clones, 60% to 85% detected once. Material for sequencing was PBMCs. The clonotype was recovered from a man aged 40-55 years in good health and CMV-seropositive. The chain links TRBV5-6 to TRBJ2-3; D may be TRBD1 (6 bases). The CDR3 DNA reads as TGTGCCAGCAGCTTCGTACAGGGAACGTCAGATACGCAGTATTTT. Protein: CASSFVQGTSDTQYF.